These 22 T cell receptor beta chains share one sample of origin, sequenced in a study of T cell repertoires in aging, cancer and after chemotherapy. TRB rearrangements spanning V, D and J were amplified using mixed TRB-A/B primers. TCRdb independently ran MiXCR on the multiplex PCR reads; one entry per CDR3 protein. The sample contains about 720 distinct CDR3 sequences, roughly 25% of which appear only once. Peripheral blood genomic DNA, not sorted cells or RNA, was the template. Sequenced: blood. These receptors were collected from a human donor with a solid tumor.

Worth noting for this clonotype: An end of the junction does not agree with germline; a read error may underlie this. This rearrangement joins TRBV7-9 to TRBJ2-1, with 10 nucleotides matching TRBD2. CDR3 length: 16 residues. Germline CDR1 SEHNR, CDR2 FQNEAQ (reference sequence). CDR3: CSSTLASGSSYNEQFF. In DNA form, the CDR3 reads TGTTCCAGCACCCTAGCTAGCGGGAGCTCCTACAATGAGCAGTTCTTC.

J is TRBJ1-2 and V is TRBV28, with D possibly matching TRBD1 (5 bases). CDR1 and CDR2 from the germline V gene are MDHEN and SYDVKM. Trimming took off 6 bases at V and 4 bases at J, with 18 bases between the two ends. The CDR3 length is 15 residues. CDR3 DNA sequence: TGTGCCAGCAGCCCGGCAGGGAGGAGAGTCTATGGCTACACCTTC. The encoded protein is CASSPAGRRVYGYTF.

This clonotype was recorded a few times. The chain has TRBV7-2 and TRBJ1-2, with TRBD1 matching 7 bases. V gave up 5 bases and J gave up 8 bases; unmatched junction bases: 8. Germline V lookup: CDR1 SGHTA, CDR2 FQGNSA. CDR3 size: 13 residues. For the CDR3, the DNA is TGTGCCAGCAGCGTTTGGGGACAGTGGGGCTACACCTTC. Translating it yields CASSVWGQWGYTF.

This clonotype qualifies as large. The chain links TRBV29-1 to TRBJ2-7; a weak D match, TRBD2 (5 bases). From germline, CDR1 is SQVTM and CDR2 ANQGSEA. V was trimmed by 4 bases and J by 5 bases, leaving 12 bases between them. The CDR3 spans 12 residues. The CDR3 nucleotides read TGCAGCGTTGTACCCGGGGTCCACGAGCAGTACTTC. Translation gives CSVVPGVHEQYF.

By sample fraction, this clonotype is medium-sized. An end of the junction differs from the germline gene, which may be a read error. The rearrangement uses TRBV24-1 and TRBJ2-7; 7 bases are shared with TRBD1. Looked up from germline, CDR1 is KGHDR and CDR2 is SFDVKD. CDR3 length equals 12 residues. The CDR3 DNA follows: TGTGCCACCAGTGAGAGACAGGGTAGAGAGTGCTTC. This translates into CATSERQGRECF.

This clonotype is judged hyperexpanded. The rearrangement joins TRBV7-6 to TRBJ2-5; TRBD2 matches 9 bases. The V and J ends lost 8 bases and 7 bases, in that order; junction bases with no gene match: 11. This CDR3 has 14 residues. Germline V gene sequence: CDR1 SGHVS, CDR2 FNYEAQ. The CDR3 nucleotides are TGTGCCAGCGACTTAGCGGGAGTTTGGTGGACCCAGTACTTC. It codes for CASDLAGVWWTQYF.

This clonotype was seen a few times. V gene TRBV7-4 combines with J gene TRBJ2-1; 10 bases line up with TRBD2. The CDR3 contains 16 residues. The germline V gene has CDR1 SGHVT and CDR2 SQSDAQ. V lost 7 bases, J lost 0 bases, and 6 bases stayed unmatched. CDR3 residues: CASTLASGSSYNEQFF. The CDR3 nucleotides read TGTGCCAGCACCCTAGCTAGCGGGAGCTCCTACAATGAGCAGTTCTTC.

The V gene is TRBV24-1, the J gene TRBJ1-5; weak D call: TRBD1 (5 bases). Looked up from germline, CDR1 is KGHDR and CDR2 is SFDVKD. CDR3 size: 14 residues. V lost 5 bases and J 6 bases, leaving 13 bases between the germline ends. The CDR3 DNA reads TGTGCCACCAGTGGGGGCTCGATAAGTCAGCCCCAGCATTTT. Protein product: CATSGGSISQPQHF.

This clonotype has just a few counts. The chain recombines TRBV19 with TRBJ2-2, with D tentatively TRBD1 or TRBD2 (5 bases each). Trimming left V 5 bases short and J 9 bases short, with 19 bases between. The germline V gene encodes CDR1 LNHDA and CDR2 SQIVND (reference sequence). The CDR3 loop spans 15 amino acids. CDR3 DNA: TGTGCCAGTAGTGCAAATCCGGGACGCAATAGGGAGCTGTTTTTT. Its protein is CASSANPGRNRELFF.

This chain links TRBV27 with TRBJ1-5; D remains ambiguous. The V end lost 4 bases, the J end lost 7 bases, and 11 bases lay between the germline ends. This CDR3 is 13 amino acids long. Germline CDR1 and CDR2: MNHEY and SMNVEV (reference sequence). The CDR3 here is CASSSVERQPQHF. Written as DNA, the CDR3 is TGTGCCAGCAGTTCAGTGGAAAGGCAGCCCCAGCATTTT.

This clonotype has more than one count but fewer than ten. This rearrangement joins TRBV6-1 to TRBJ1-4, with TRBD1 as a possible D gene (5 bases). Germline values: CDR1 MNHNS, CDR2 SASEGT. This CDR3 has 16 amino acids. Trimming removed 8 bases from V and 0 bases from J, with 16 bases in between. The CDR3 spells CASSSGPTATNEKLFF. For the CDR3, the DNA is TGTGCCAGCTCCTCGGGGCCCACTGCAACTAATGAAAAACTGTTTTTT.

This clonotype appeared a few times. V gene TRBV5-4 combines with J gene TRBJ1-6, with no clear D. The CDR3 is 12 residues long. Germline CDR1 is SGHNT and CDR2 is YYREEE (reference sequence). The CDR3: CASTADNSPLHF. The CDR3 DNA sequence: TGTGCAAGTACCGCCGATAATTCACCCCTCCACTTT.

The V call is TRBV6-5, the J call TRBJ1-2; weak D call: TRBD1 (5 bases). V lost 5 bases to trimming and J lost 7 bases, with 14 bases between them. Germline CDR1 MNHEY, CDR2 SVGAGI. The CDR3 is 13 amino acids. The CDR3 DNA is TGTGCCAGCAGTGAAGGGGTTAGTGGTGGCTACACCTTC. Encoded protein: CASSEGVSGGYTF.

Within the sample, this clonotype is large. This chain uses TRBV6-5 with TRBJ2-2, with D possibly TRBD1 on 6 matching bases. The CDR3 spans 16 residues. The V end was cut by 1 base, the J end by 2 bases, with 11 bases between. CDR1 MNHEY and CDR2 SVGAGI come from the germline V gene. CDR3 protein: CASSYWGHSNTGELFF. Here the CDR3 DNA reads TGTGCCAGCAGTTACTGGGGGCATAGTAACACCGGGGAGCTGTTTTTT.

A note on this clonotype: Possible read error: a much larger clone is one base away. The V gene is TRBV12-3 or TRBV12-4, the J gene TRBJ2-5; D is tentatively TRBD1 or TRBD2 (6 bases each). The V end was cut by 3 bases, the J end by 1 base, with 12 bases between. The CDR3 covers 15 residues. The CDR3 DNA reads TGTGCCAGCAGTTTCACGGAGGGGGTCCAAGAGACCCAGTACTTC. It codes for CASSFTEGVQETQYF.

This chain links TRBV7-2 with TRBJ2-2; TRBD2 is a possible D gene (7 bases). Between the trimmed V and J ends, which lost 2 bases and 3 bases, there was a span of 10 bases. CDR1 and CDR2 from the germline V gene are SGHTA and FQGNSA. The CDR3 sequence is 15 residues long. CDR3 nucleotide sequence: TGTGCCAGCAGCTTAACGGGGGGCCACACCGGGGAGCTGTTTTTT. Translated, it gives CASSLTGGHTGELFF.

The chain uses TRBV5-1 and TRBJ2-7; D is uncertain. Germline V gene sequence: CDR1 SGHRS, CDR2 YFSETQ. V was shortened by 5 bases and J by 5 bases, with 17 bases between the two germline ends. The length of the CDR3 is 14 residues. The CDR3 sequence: CASRHTPLINEQYF. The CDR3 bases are TGCGCCAGCAGACATACCCCCTTAATTAACGAGCAGTACTTC.

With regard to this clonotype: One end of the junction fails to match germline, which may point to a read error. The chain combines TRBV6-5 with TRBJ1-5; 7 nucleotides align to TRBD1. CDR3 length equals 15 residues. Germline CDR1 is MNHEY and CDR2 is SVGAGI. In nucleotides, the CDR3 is TGTGCCAGCAGTGCAGGGGGGATTCGGAATCCGCCCCAGCATTTT. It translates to CASSAGGIRNPPQHF.

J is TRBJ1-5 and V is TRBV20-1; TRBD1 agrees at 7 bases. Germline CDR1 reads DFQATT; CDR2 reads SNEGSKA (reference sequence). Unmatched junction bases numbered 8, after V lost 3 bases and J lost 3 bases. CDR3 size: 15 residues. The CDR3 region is CSASPPGQLNQPQHF. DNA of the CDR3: TGCAGTGCTAGCCCGCCGGGACAGCTCAATCAGCCCCAGCATTTT.

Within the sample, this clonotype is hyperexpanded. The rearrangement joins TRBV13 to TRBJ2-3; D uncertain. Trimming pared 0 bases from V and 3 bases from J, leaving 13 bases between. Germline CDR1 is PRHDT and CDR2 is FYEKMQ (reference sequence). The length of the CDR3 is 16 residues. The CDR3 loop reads CASSLGDRAMTDTQYF. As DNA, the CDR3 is TGTGCCAGCAGCTTAGGGGACCGGGCTATGACAGATACGCAGTATTTT.

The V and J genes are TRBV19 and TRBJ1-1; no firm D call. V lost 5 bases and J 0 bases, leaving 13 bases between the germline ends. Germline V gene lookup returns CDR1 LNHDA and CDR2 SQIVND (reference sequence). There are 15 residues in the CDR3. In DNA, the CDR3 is TGTGCCAGTAGTTTAAAGAGCAGAATGAACACTGAAGCTTTCTTT. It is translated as CASSLKSRMNTEAFF.

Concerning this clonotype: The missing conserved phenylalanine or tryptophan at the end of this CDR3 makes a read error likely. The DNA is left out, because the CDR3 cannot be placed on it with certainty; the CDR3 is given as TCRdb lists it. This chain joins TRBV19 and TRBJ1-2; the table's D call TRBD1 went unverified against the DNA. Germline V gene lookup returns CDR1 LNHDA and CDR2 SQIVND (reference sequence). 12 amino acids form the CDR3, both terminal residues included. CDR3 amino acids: CASSAKTGDRRL.